The clone carrying this TCR beta chain has only one observation. The sample originates from a study of sequential checkpoint blockade in melanoma. Study-wide context: Randomization was 1:1 between first-line nivolumab→ipilimumab and ipilimumab→nivolumab.

As for treatment: randomized to nivolumab then ipilimumab (arm A) or the reverse (arm B). PBMC sorting kept live CD3+CD8+ cells without CD19 or CD56. The CDR3 is made up of 18 amino acids. The V gene end was trimmed by 3 bases and the J gene end by 3 bases; junction bases not matched to a gene: 10. Germline lookup yields CDR1 SEHNR and CDR2 FQNEAQ (reference sequence). Data came from immunoSEQ multiplex PCR; TCRdb stores just in-frame clones and leaves some out. The sample lists around 12,000 clones, approximately 60% occurring once. The sequence derives from a human donor with melanoma. The specimen comprised CD8+ T cells sorted from blood (inferred from file names), sampled from a patient given nivolumab and ipilimumab in sequence. The rearrangement links TRBV7-9 to TRBJ2-2; TRBD1 matches 10 bases. The CDR3 DNA reads as TGTGCCAGCAGCTTTAACCCTGACAGGGGGCTTTACACCGGGGAGCTGTTTTTT. Amino acid sequence: CASSFNPDRGLYTGELFF.